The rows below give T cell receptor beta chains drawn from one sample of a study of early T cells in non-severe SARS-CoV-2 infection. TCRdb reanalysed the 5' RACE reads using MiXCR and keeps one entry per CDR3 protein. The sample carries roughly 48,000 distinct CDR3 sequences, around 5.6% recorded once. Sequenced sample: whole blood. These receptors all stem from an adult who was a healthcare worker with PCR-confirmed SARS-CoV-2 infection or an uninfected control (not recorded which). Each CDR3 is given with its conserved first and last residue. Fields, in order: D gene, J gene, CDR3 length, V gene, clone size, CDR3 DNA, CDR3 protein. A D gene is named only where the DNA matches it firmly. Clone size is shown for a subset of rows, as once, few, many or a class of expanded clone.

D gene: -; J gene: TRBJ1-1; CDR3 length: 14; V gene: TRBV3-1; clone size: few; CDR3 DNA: TGTGCCAGCAGCCAGTTAGACAGTTACACTGAAGCTTTCTTT; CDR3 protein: CASSQLDSYTEAFF
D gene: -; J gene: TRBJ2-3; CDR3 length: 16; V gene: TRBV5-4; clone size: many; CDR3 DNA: TGTGCCAGCAGCTACGACCTCACCATTAGCACAGATACGCAGTATTTT; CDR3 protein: CASSYDLTISTDTQYF
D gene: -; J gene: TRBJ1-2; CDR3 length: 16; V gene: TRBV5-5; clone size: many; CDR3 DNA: TGTGCCAGCACCAGCCGCGCGGCGACGGTTGGCTTCGGCTACACCTTC; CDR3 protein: CASTSRAATVGFGYTF
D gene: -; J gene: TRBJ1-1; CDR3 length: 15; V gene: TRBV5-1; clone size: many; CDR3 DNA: TGCGCCAGCAGCTTGGCCGTGAGGGGGGACACTGAAGCTTTCTTT; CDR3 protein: CASSLAVRGDTEAFF
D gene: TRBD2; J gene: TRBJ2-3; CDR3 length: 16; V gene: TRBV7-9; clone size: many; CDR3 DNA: TGTGCCAGCAGCCCTGGCGGGGGGGGCGACACAGATACGCAGTATTTT; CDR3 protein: CASSPGGGGDTDTQYF
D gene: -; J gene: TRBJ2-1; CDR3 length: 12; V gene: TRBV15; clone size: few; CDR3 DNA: TGTGCCACCAGCAGAGCCTACAATGAGCAGTTCTTC; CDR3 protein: CATSRAYNEQFF
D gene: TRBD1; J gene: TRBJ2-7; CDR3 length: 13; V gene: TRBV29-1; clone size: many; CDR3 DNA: TGCAGCGTGACCATGACAGGGACCTACGAGCAGTACTTC; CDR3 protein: CSVTMTGTYEQYF
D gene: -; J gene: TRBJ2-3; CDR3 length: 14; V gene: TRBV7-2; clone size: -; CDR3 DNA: TGTGCCAGCAGCTTGGTAGCTACGACAGATACGCAGTATTTT; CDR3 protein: CASSLVATTDTQYF
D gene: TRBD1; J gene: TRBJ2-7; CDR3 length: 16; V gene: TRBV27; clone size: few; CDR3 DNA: TGTGCCAGCAGTAAAATCCCCCCAGGGGGAAGAAGCGAGCAGTACTTC; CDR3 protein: CASSKIPPGGRSEQYF
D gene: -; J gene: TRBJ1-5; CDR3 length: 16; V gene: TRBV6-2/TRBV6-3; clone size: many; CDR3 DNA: TGTGCCAGCAGTGACCGCCGGGACGGAGGGAATCAGCCCCAGCATTTT; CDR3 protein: CASSDRRDGGNQPQHF
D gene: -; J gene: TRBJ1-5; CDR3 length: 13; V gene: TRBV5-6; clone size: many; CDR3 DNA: TGTGCCAGCAGCTTCGGACCTTTTCAGCCCCAGCATTTT; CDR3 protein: CASSFGPFQPQHF
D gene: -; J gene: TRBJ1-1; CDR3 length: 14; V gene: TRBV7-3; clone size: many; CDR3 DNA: TGTGCCAGCAGTTCTATGATACCCGAAAGTGAAGCTTTCTTT; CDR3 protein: CASSSMIPESEAFF
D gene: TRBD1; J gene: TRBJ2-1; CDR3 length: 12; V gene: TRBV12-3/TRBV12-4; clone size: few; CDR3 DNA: TGTGCCAGCAGGTGGACAGGGAGTGAGCAGTTCTTC; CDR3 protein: CASRWTGSEQFF
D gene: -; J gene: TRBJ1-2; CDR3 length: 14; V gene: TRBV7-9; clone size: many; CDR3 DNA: TGTGCCAGCAGCTTAGCGACGGGGAACTATGGCTACACCTTC; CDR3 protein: CASSLATGNYGYTF
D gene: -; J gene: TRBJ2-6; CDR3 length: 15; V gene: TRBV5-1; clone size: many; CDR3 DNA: TGCGCCAGCAGCCAAGAGAGTCCTGGGGCCAACGTCCTGACTTTC; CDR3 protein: CASSQESPGANVLTF
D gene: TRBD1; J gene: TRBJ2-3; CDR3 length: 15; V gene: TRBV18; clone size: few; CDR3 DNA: TGTGCCAGCTCCCTCGGACAGGGGACCTTGGGAACGCAGTATTTT; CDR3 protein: CASSLGQGTLGTQYF
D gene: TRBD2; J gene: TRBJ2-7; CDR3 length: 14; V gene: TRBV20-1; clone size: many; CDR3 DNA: TGCAGTGCTAGTTCTAGCGGATATTCCTACGAGCAGTACTTC; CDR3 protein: CSASSSGYSYEQYF
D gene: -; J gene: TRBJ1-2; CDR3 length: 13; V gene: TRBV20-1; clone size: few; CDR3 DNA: TGCAGTGCTAGAGTAGGCTCGACGCAGGGCTACACCTTC; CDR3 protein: CSARVGSTQGYTF
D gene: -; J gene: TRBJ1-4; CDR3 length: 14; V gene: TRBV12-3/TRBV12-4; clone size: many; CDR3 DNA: TGTGCCAGCAGTTTTAACAGGGAGGGGGAAAAACTGTTTTTT; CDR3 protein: CASSFNREGEKLFF
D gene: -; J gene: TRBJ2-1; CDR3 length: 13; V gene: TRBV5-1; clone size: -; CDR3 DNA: TGCGCCAGCAGCTCGGGGCAGTACAATGAGCAGTTCTTC; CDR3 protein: CASSSGQYNEQFF
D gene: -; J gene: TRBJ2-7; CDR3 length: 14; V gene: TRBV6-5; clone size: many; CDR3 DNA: TGTGCCAGCAGCCCCGGGCCCTTTGAGGAAGGGCAGTACTTC; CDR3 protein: CASSPGPFEEGQYF
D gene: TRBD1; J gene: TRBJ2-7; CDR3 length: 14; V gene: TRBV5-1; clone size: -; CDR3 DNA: TGCGCCAGCAGCTCGAGACAGGGGAACTACGAGCAGTACTTC; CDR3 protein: CASSSRQGNYEQYF
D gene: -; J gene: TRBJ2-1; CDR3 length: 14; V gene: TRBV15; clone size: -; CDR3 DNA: TGTGCCACAGGGCAAGGCTGGCAAAACAATGAGCAGTTCTTC; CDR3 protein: CATGQGWQNNEQFF
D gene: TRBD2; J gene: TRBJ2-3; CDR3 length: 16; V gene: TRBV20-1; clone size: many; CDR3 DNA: TGCAGTGCTAGATTCCCGCTAGCGGGGAGCACAGATACGCAGTATTTT; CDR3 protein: CSARFPLAGSTDTQYF
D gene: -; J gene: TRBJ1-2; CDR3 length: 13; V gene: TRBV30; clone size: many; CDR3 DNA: TGTGCCTGGACCCCCGGCGGGGCCACTGGCTACACCTTC; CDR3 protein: CAWTPGGATGYTF
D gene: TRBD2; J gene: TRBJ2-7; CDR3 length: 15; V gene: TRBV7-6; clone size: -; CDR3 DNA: TGTGCCAGCAGCAGGACTAGCGGGACTACCTACGAGCAGTACTTC; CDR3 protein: CASSRTSGTTYEQYF
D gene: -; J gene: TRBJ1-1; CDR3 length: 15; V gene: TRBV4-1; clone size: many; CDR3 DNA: TGCGCCAGCAGCCAAGAATTAAGCAGGAGGACTGAAGCTTTCTTT; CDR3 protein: CASSQELSRRTEAFF
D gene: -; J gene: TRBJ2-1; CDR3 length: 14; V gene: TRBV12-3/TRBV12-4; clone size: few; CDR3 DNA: TGTGCCAGCAGGATACAGGGTTTTGCTGATGAGCAGTTCTTC; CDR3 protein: CASRIQGFADEQFF
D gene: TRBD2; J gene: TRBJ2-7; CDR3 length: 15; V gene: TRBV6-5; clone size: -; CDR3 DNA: TGTGCCAGCAGATTAGCGGGGGCCCCCTCCTACGAGCAGTACTTC; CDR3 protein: CASRLAGAPSYEQYF
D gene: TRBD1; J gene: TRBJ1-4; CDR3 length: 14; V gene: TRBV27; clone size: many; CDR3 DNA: TGTGCCAGCAGTCCGGGACAGCCAAATGAAAAACTGTTTTTT; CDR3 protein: CASSPGQPNEKLFF
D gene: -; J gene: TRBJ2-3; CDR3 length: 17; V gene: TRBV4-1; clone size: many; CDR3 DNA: TGCGCCAGCAGCCAAGATGTCGAGGACCAGATTGTAGATACGCAGTATTTT; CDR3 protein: CASSQDVEDQIVDTQYF
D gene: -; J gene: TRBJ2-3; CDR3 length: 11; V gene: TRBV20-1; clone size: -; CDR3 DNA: TGCAGTGCTAGAGATGTTCCTACGCAGTATTTT; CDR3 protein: CSARDVPTQYF
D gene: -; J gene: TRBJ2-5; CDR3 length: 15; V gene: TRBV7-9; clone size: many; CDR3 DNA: TGTGCCAGCAGCTTAGTCCCCTGGGGGCAAGAGACCCAGTACTTC; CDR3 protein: CASSLVPWGQETQYF
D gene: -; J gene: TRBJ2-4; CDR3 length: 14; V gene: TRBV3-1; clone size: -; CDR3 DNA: TGTGCCAGCAGCCAAAGGGACGGTAAAAACATTCAGTACTTC; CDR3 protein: CASSQRDGKNIQYF
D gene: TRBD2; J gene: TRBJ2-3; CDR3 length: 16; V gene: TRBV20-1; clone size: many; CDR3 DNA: TGCAGTGCTGGACGACTAGCGGGGGGGAGCACAGATACGCAGTATTTT; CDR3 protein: CSAGRLAGGSTDTQYF
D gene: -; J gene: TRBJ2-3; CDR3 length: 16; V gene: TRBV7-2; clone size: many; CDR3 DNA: TGTGCCAGCAGCTCCCGGGTCGGCACACTCACAGATACGCAGTATTTT; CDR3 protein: CASSSRVGTLTDTQYF
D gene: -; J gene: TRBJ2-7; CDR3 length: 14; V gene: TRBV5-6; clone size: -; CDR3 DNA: TGTGCCAGCAGCCAGGACGGTTGGCTCTACGAGCAGTACTTC; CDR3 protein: CASSQDGWLYEQYF